These T cell receptor beta chains were read from a single sample in a study of cytomegalovirus exposure and HLA in healthy donors. Clones were sequenced by immunoSEQ multiplex PCR, and TCRdb holds only the in-frame ones, with some missing. The data contain approximately 130,000 clones, roughly 8.8% of them seen just once; the ten biggest clones take up 5.5% to 8%. Sequences were obtained from PBMCs. These receptor sequences come from a middle-aged woman in good health and CMV-seropositive. Both conserved end residues are part of each CDR3. A D gene is named only where the DNA matches it firmly. Clone size, where shown, is once, few, many, or a class for clones that have expanded.

v_gene	abundance	j_gene	len	d_gene	CDR3nt	CDR3aa
TRBV19	few	TRBJ1-5	15	-	TGTGCCAGTAAGGTCTGGGGGCTTAGCAATCAGCCCCAGCATTTT	CASKVWGLSNQPQHF
TRBV10-3	-	TRBJ1-1	13	-	TGTGCCATCAGTGAGTCGACTCAGGGTGAAGCTTTCTTT	CAISESTQGEAFF
TRBV12-5	few	TRBJ2-7	13	TRBD1	TGTGCTAGTGGCTCGGACAGGGCCTACGAGCAGTACTTC	CASGSDRAYEQYF
TRBV4-1	-	TRBJ1-6	18	TRBD1	TGCGCCAGCAGCCCACTTTTGACAGGGAGCTCATATAATTCACCCCTCCACTTT	CASSPLLTGSSYNSPLHF
TRBV5-1	-	TRBJ1-2	18	TRBD1	TGCGCCAGCAGCTTTAAGCTCGGACAGGGCAGACCTAACTATGGCTACACCTTC	CASSFKLGQGRPNYGYTF
TRBV6-4	few	TRBJ1-5	15	-	TGTGCCAGCAGTGACGGCTACAGTCGCAATCAGCCCCAGCATTTT	CASSDGYSRNQPQHF
TRBV27	-	TRBJ1-2	13	-	TGTGCCAGCAGTTTCCGGGGGAACTATGGCTACACCTTC	CASSFRGNYGYTF
TRBV11-2	few	TRBJ1-5	14	TRBD1	TGTGCCAGCAGCCGGGACAGGTACAATCAGCCCCAGCATTTT	CASSRDRYNQPQHF
TRBV11-2	-	TRBJ2-5	15	TRBD2	TGTGCCAGCAGGCTCACTAGCGGGGGGGAAGAGACCCAGTACTTC	CASRLTSGGEETQYF
TRBV6-5	-	TRBJ1-5	15	-	TGTGCCAGCAGTTACAATCAGACGAGGAATCAGCCCCAGCATTTT	CASSYNQTRNQPQHF
TRBV19	-	TRBJ2-1	17	TRBD1	TGTGCCAGTAGTATAGATGCGGCAGGGGGCTCCTACAATGAGCAGTTCTTC	CASSIDAAGGSYNEQFF
TRBV19	-	TRBJ2-7	14	-	TGTGCCAGTAGGCCCCCAGGGAATCCCTACGAGCAGTACTTC	CASRPPGNPYEQYF
TRBV15	-	TRBJ2-7	17	TRBD1	TGTGCCACCAGCAGAGGCTCCGGGACAGCCTCCTCCTACGAGCAGTACTTC	CATSRGSGTASSYEQYF
TRBV7-9	-	TRBJ1-1	13	-	TGTGCCAGCAGCTTAGGGGGTAGGGGTGAAGCTTTCTTT	CASSLGGRGEAFF
TRBV29-1	-	TRBJ1-2	14	TRBD1	TGCAGCGCCGGACCGACAGGGACGGACTATGGCTACACCTTC	CSAGPTGTDYGYTF
TRBV29-1	few	TRBJ2-3	10	TRBD1	TGCAGCTATGGACAGGCAAAGCAGTATTTT	CSYGQAKQYF
TRBV9	-	TRBJ2-3	16	TRBD2	TGTGCCAGCAGCGTCCGGGGGGACCCGGAGACAGATACGCAGTATTTT	CASSVRGDPETDTQYF
TRBV6-5	-	TRBJ1-4	15	TRBD1	TGTGCCAGCAGGACGGGGACAGGGGGAGTTGAAAAACTGTTTTTT	CASRTGTGGVEKLFF
TRBV19	few	TRBJ1-5	12	-	TGTGCCAGTAGTCATAGCAATCAGCCCCAGCATTTT	CASSHSNQPQHF
TRBV7-2	many	TRBJ1-2	16	-	TGTGCCAGCAGCCGACCTGATGGACTGCAGGCCTATGGCTACACCTTC	CASSRPDGLQAYGYTF
TRBV19	few	TRBJ1-1	14	-	TGTGCCAGTAGTGTCACAGGGATGAACACTGAAGCTTTCTTT	CASSVTGMNTEAFF
TRBV10-2	few	TRBJ2-4	18	-	TGCGCCAGCAGTGAGTCGAGAGGGCTGGGGGCGGCCAAAAACATTCAGTACTTC	CASSESRGLGAAKNIQYF
TRBV5-6	few	TRBJ1-1	14	-	TGTGCCAGCAGCTTGGGGGGGACGGGGGCTGAAGCTTTCTTT	CASSLGGTGAEAFF
TRBV2	-	TRBJ1-6	12	-	TGTGCCAGCAGCCGAGCTAATTCACCCCTCCACTTT	CASSRANSPLHF
TRBV5-6	-	TRBJ2-2	17	TRBD1	TGTGCCAGCAGCTACGGGCCGCAGGGGGTTTTCACCGGGGAGCTGTTTTTT	CASSYGPQGVFTGELFF
TRBV7-9	few	TRBJ1-4	17	TRBD1	TGTGCCAGCAGCCCGGCATTCGGTGGAGGGGGCGTTGAAAAACTGTTTTTT	CASSPAFGGGGVEKLFF
TRBV28	-	TRBJ2-3	24	TRBD1	TGTGCCAGCAGTTTAGGGTTTATTACCGGTCAGGGGGCGAGGGGCCCAAACTACACAGATACGCAGTATTTT	CASSLGFITGQGARGPNYTDTQYF
TRBV5-4	-	TRBJ2-3	14	-	TGTGCCAGCAGCTCCCGACAGGGCACAGATACGCAGTATTTT	CASSSRQGTDTQYF
TRBV7-2	-	TRBJ1-2	14	-	TGTGCCAGCAGCTCCAAGGGGCAGGGGTTGGGCTACACCTTC	CASSSKGQGLGYTF
TRBV6-5	few	TRBJ2-3	12	-	TGTGCCAGCAGGAACAGGGCAGCCACGCAGTATTTT	CASRNRAATQYF
TRBV7-2	-	TRBJ1-3	17	-	TGTGCCAGCAGCACCCCAAGGCAGGCGCTCTCTGGAAACACCATATATTTT	CASSTPRQALSGNTIYF
TRBV19	few	TRBJ1-5	17	TRBD1	TGTGCCAGTAGTATGGGGGACAGGGGAGTGAGCAATCAGCCCCAGCATTTT	CASSMGDRGVSNQPQHF
TRBV7-6	few	TRBJ2-3	15	TRBD2	TGTGCCAGCAGCTTAGGTAGCGGGGGACCTGATACGCAGTATTTT	CASSLGSGGPDTQYF
TRBV2	few	TRBJ1-5	13	TRBD1	TGTGCCAGCAGTCCCCCCGGACAGGGAATCGAGCATTTT	CASSPPGQGIEHF
TRBV9	-	TRBJ1-2	13	TRBD1	TGTGCCAGCGGGGGACAGTCCCTCTATGGCTACACCTTC	CASGGQSLYGYTF
TRBV29-1	few	TRBJ2-5	16	TRBD2	TGCAGCGTTAATCGTCCGGGACTAGCGGACCAAGAGACCCAGTACTTC	CSVNRPGLADQETQYF
TRBV25-1	few	TRBJ2-1	15	-	TGTGCCAGCAGTCTTAGGGGGAGCTCCTACAATGAGCAGTTCTTC	CASSLRGSSYNEQFF
TRBV7-3	few	TRBJ2-7	16	TRBD2	TGTGCCAGCAGTCCTCAGGGACTAGCGGGGACGGGGGAGCAGTACTTC	CASSPQGLAGTGEQYF
TRBV19	few	TRBJ2-1	13	-	TGTGCCAGTAGTATAGATACATACAATGAGCAGTTCTTC	CASSIDTYNEQFF
TRBV18	few	TRBJ1-1	15	-	TGTGCCAGCTCACTGGGGCTCACACGGAACACTGAAGCTTTCTTT	CASSLGLTRNTEAFF
TRBV7-9	-	TRBJ2-5	14	TRBD1	TGTGCCAGCAGCTTAACTACAGGGGGGGAGACCCAGTACTTC	CASSLTTGGETQYF
TRBV19	-	TRBJ1-1	15	-	TGTGCCAGTAAAAACTGGGGGGGGAGTGACACTGAAGCTTTCTTT	CASKNWGGSDTEAFF
TRBV27	-	TRBJ2-6	19	TRBD1	TGTGCCAGCAGTTTCTCGGGACAGGGACCCTTCTCTGGGGCCAACGTCCTGACTTTC	CASSFSGQGPFSGANVLTF
TRBV19	-	TRBJ2-7	14	TRBD1	TGTGCCAGTAGTACAACCGGGACAGGCTACGAGCAGTACTTC	CASSTTGTGYEQYF
TRBV7-9	few	TRBJ2-2	14	-	TGTGCCAGCAGCTGGTCATCTGAGACCGGGGAGCTGTTTTTT	CASSWSSETGELFF
TRBV2	-	TRBJ1-1	13	-	TGTGCCAGCAGTGTTTCCGTGAACACTGAAGCTTTCTTT	CASSVSVNTEAFF
TRBV9	-	TRBJ1-6	14	-	TGTGCCAGCAGCGTAGACGGGGGAGATTCGCCCCTCCACTTT	CASSVDGGDSPLHF
TRBV5-5	-	TRBJ1-5	14	-	TGTGCCAGCAGCCCGGAGTATAGCAATCAGCCCCAGCATTTT	CASSPEYSNQPQHF
TRBV2	-	TRBJ2-2	14	-	TGTGCCAGCCAGCGTATGGCGAGCGTCGGGGAGCTGTTTTTT	CASQRMASVGELFF
TRBV28	few	TRBJ2-3	16	TRBD2	TGTGCCAGTGGGGGGGCAGAGACTAGCGAGGCAGATACGCAGTATTTT	CASGGAETSEADTQYF